Below, 29 T cell receptor beta chains from the same sample are listed, as sequenced in a study of cytomegalovirus exposure and HLA in healthy donors. It was with 60 Vbeta and 13 Jbeta primers that the PCR ran. The protocol was immunoSEQ multiplex PCR, while the TCRdb copy is restricted to in-frame clones and leaves out a portion. This table has about 130,000 clones, about 80% appearing once. The sample was PBMCs. All receptors come from a man aged 25-45 years in good health and CMV-seronegative.

This clone appeared a single time. The V and J genes are TRBV9 and TRBJ2-6, with TRBD2 identical over 8 bases. The trim removed 7 bases at V and 0 bases at J, leaving 3 bases unmatched. The CDR3 has 15 residues. CDR1 is SGDLS, CDR2 YYNGEE, per germline. The CDR3 reads CASRGGSSGANVLTF. The CDR3 coding sequence is TGTGCCAGCCGGGGGGGTTCCTCTGGGGCCAACGTCCTGACTTTC.

The chain employs TRBV7-8 and TRBJ2-5, with D tentatively TRBD1 (5 bases). Germline assignment: CDR1 SGHVS and CDR2 FQNEAQ. This CDR3 has 14 amino acids. Trimming cost V 6 bases and J 1 base, with 12 bases left between them. CDR3 amino acids: CASRLGGAQETQYF. The CDR3 region has the DNA TGTGCCAGCAGGTTGGGTGGGGCCCAAGAGACCCAGTACTTC.

V and J are TRBV4-3 and TRBJ2-7; 7 bases agree with TRBD2. J was trimmed by 5 bases and V by 0 bases; bases with no gene match: 7. Germline loops: CDR1 LGHNA, CDR2 YSLEER. This CDR3 is built from 15 residues. CDR3 sequence reads: CASSQEPGRGNEQYF. The CDR3 nucleotides read TGCGCCAGCAGCCAAGAACCGGGGCGGGGGAACGAGCAGTACTTC.

A remark on this clone: This sample includes further DNA sequences coding for the same CDR3. V usage is TRBV28 and J usage is TRBJ1-2; a possible D gene is TRBD1 (5 bases). Germline V gene data show CDR1 as MDHEN and CDR2 as SYDVKM. There are 14 residues in the CDR3. The V gene lost 2 bases and the J gene lost 4 bases, with 11 bases spanning the gap. The DNA for the CDR3 is TGTGCCAGCAGTTTAGGCAGGGCTGGCTATGGCTACACCTTC. Translation gives CASSLGRAGYGYTF.

The rearrangement uses TRBV29-1 and TRBJ2-3, with D perhaps matching TRBD2 (5 bases). Germline-derived CDR1 and CDR2 are SQVTM and ANQGSEA. The CDR3 is 16 amino acids. Trimming cost V 4 bases and J 3 bases, with 20 bases left between them. CDR3 sequence: CSVGEPSHSLTDTQYF. CDR3 coding DNA: TGCAGCGTTGGGGAGCCTAGCCATTCCCTGACAGATACGCAGTATTTT.

The V call is TRBV28, the J call TRBJ2-7, with 10 bases that match TRBD2. The J segment lost 2 bases and the V segment lost 3 bases, leaving 4 bases of the junction unmatched. CDR3 size: 15 residues. The germline V gene encodes CDR1 MDHEN and CDR2 SYDVKM. CDR3 coding DNA: TGTGCCAGCAGTTTCACTAGCGGGACTGCCTACGAGCAGTACTTC. Amino acids: CASSFTSGTAYEQYF.

As for this clone: The junction differs from germline at one of its ends, possibly a read error. The rearrangement links TRBV7-7 to TRBJ2-6, with D uncertain. The germline V gene has CDR1 SSHAT and CDR2 FNYEAQ (reference sequence). The CDR3 extends over 15 amino acids. The CDR3 reads CASSPVGPGANVLTF. CDR3 coding DNA: TGTGCTAGCAGCCCTGTTGGCCCTGGGGCCAACGTCCTGACTTTC. Variable domain in full (rest from reference TRBV7-7 and TRBJ2-6): GAGVSQSPRYKVTKRGQDVTLRCDPISSHATLYWYQQALGQGPEFLTYFNYEAQPDKSGLPSDRFSAERPEGSISTLTIQRTEQRDSAMYRCASSPVGPGANVLTFGAGSRLTVL.

The V and J genes are TRBV5-1 and TRBJ2-7; TRBD1 matches 8 bases. Trimming at V came to 4 bases and at J to 3 bases, leaving 3 bases not matched to a gene. Germline-derived CDR1 and CDR2 are SGHRS and YFSETQ. This CDR3 region has 13 residues. In DNA, the CDR3 is TGCGCCAGCAGCCCCACAGGGGGCTACGAGCAGTACTTC. It encodes CASSPTGGYEQYF.

V is TRBV7-8 and J is TRBJ1-2; D gene ambiguous. In germline, CDR1 is SGHVS, CDR2 FQNEAQ. The V end lost 0 bases, the J end lost 7 bases, and 9 bases lay between the germline ends. CDR3 size: 13 residues. The CDR3 coding sequence is TGTGCCAGCAGCTTAGCGTCGAGAGCTGGCTACACCTTC. This translates into CASSLASRAGYTF.

J is TRBJ1-5 and V is TRBV19; 7 bases map to TRBD1. With 1 base clipped from V and 0 bases from J, the junction kept 6 bases outside the gene matches. CDR3 length: 17 amino acids. Germline loops: CDR1 LNHDA, CDR2 SQIVND (reference sequence). CDR3 protein: CASSIVYGDSSNQPQHF. DNA of the CDR3: TGTGCCAGTAGTATAGTTTACGGGGACAGTAGCAATCAGCCCCAGCATTTT.

V usage is TRBV5-6 and J usage is TRBJ2-5, with TRBD2 identical over 7 bases. CDR3 size: 14 residues. Germline V gene sequence: CDR1 SGHDT, CDR2 YYEEEE. With 4 bases clipped from V and 7 bases from J, the junction kept 10 bases outside the gene matches. CDR3 DNA: TGTGCCAGCAGCCTACTCTACCCGGGGGGGACCCAGTACTTC. Its translation is CASSLLYPGGTQYF. Variable domain in full (rest from reference TRBV5-6 and TRBJ2-5): DAGVTQSPTHLIKTRGQQVTLRCSPKSGHDTVSWYQQALGQGPQFIFQYYEEEERQRGNFPDRFSGHQFPNYSSELNVNALLLGDSALYLCASSLLYPGGTQYFGPGTRLLVL.

V usage is TRBV9 and J usage is TRBJ2-2; D remains ambiguous. The V and J ends lost 0 bases and 3 bases respectively, with 9 bases between them. Germline loops: CDR1 SGDLS, CDR2 YYNGEE. The CDR3 covers 15 residues. CDR3 sequence reads: CASSVGALYTGELFF. CDR3 nucleotide sequence: TGTGCCAGCAGCGTAGGGGCTCTATACACCGGGGAGCTGTTTTTT.

This clone was detected only once. The chain is built from TRBV9 and TRBJ2-5; 7 bases are shared with TRBD2. The tail of the sequence fits TRBJ2-7 better, so the J call may be wrong. Germline lookup yields CDR1 SGDLS and CDR2 YYNGEE. The CDR3 is 16 amino acids. The CDR3 protein is CARRRTRGGLVNEQYF. The CDR3, as DNA: TGTGCCAGGAGACGTACGAGAGGAGGACTAGTCAACGAGCAGTACTTC.

The chain has TRBV28 and TRBJ2-1, with D perhaps matching TRBD2 (5 bases). Trimming shortened V by 2 bases and J by 0 bases, and 8 bases separated the two germline ends. The CDR3 contains 15 residues. Germline V lookup: CDR1 MDHEN, CDR2 SYDVKM. CDR3 in amino acids: CASSLPGISYNEQFF. The CDR3 coding sequence is TGTGCCAGCAGTTTACCGGGGATCTCCTACAATGAGCAGTTCTTC.

The V call is TRBV30, the J call TRBJ2-4; TRBD2 aligns across 16 bases. Looked up from germline, CDR1 is GTSNPN and CDR2 is SVGIG (reference sequence). The length of the CDR3 is 16 residues. V gave up 5 bases and J gave up 8 bases; unmatched junction bases: 9. This CDR3 reads CAWDKGTSGRGYIQYF. The CDR3 nucleotides read TGTGCCTGGGACAAGGGGACTAGCGGGAGGGGGTACATTCAGTACTTC.

This chain connects TRBV28 to TRBJ1-5; D is possibly TRBD1 (6 bases). Deletions cut 0 bases from V and 6 bases from J, with 15 bases between. The CDR3 contains 16 residues. Germline CDR1 MDHEN, CDR2 SYDVKM. The CDR3 is CASSLWPRGGSQPQHF. CDR3 sequence (DNA): TGTGCCAGCAGTTTATGGCCCAGGGGCGGGAGTCAGCCCCAGCATTTT.

V usage is TRBV5-4 and J usage is TRBJ1-1; weak D call: TRBD1 (5 bases). CDR3 length equals 15 residues. V lost 0 bases and J 1 base, leaving 10 bases between the germline ends. CDR1 is SGHNT, CDR2 YYREEE, per germline (reference sequence). This CDR3 reads CASSLGAGKNTEAFF. DNA of the CDR3: TGTGCCAGCAGCTTGGGTGCAGGGAAGAACACTGAAGCTTTCTTT.

CDR3: CASSQDIAGGGNEQFF. As DNA, the CDR3 is TGCGCCAGCAGCCAAGATATAGCGGGAGGAGGAAATGAGCAGTTCTTC. V gene TRBV4-3 combines with J gene TRBJ2-1; 10 nucleotides match TRBD2. CDR3 size: 16 residues. The germline V gene encodes CDR1 LGHNA and CDR2 YSLEER. With 0 bases clipped from V and 7 bases from J, the junction kept 6 bases outside the gene matches.

The rearrangement uses TRBV6-1 and TRBJ2-2; TRBD2 agrees at 12 bases. V was clipped by 6 bases and J by 6 bases; unmatched bases: 8. CDR3 length: 16 amino acids. CDR1 and CDR2 from the germline V gene are MNHNS and SASEGT. The CDR3 loop is CASSEIGLAGPGELFF. The CDR3 DNA follows: TGTGCCAGCAGCGAAATTGGACTAGCGGGACCCGGGGAGCTGTTTTTT.

This chain links TRBV18 with TRBJ1-2; D is possibly TRBD1 (5 bases). Per germline, CDR1 KGHSH and CDR2 LQKENI. CDR3 length equals 14 residues. The V end was cut by 2 bases, the J end by 2 bases, with 9 bases between. The CDR3 reads CASSPSGENYGYTF. In nucleotides, the CDR3 is TGTGCCAGCTCACCATCGGGGGAGAACTATGGCTACACCTTC.

V gene TRBV5-1 combines with J gene TRBJ2-5; 7 nucleotides align to TRBD2. This CDR3 contains 15 residues. Per the germline V gene, CDR1 is SGHRS and CDR2 is YFSETQ. Unmatched junction bases numbered 6, after V lost 2 bases and J lost 2 bases. For the CDR3, the DNA is TGCGCCAGCAGCTTCGAGGGAGGGAGACAAGAGACCCAGTACTTC. This gives the protein CASSFEGGRQETQYF. Filled out from reference TRBV5-1 and TRBJ2-5, the complete variable domain reads KAGVTQTPRYLIKTRGQQVTLSCSPISGHRSVSWYQQTPGQGLQFLFEYFSETQRNKGNFPGRFSGRQFSNSRSEMNVSTLELGDSALYLCASSFEGGRQETQYFGPGTRLLVL.

V and J are TRBV7-2 and TRBJ2-5, with D hard to call. CDR3 length: 13 amino acids. The V and J ends lost 4 bases and 5 bases respectively, with 11 bases between them. CDR1 SGHTA and CDR2 FQGNSA come from the germline V gene. The CDR3: CASSSSSGETQYF. In nucleotides, the CDR3 is TGTGCCAGCAGCTCATCGTCCGGGGAGACCCAGTACTTC.

Turning to this clone: Germline and junction disagree at one end, which may indicate a read error. This chain links TRBV7-2 with TRBJ2-5; TRBD2 aligns across 11 bases. This CDR3 spans 16 amino acids. CDR1 is SGHTA and CDR2 is FQGNSA in the germline V gene. The CDR3 here is CASSVATSGSLETQYF. The CDR3 DNA follows: TGTGCCAGCAGCGTAGCAACTAGCGGGAGTTTAGAGACCCAGTACTTC.

This clone was counted only a few times. The chain links TRBV5-1 to TRBJ2-3; D is possibly TRBD2 (6 bases). V was shortened by 4 bases and J by 5 bases, with 14 bases between the two germline ends. In germline, CDR1 is SGHRS, CDR2 YFSETQ. This CDR3 comprises 14 residues. CDR3 in amino acids: CASSIGGSGDTQYF. As DNA, the CDR3 is TGCGCCAGCAGCATAGGAGGGTCAGGAGATACGCAGTATTTT.

The chain has TRBV10-3 and TRBJ1-1; no clear D. V lost 2 bases to trimming and J lost 11 bases, with 12 bases between them. In germline, CDR1 is ENHRY, CDR2 SYGVKD. The CDR3 has 12 residues. Here the CDR3 DNA reads TGTGCCATCAGTGAGATGTCGGGTCTGGCTTTCTTT. Residues: CAISEMSGLAFF.

The J gene is TRBJ2-1, the V gene TRBV18, with a weak D call TRBD1 (7 bases). V was clipped by 4 bases and J by 8 bases, with 15 bases between them. The CDR3 contains 14 residues. Germline CDR1 is KGHSH and CDR2 is LQKENI. The CDR3, as DNA: TGTGCCAGCTCACGCGGGACAGTAACCGATGAGCAGTTCTTC. It specifies CASSRGTVTDEQFF.

DNA for the CDR3: TGCGCCAGCCACTCCCAGGGCAGGGGAAGTGGCTACACCTTC. Residues: CASHSQGRGSGYTF. The chain employs TRBV5-1 and TRBJ1-2; D might be TRBD1 (6 bases). Trimming pared 7 bases from V and 7 bases from J, leaving 20 bases between. CDR1 SGHRS and CDR2 YFSETQ come from the germline V gene. CDR3 size: 14 residues.

To note about this clone: Other nucleotide sequences in the sample specify the same CDR3. The chain uses TRBV30 and TRBJ2-7, with 7 bases that match TRBD1. The CDR3 spans 15 residues. Germline V CDR1 and CDR2: GTSNPN, SVGIG (reference sequence). The J segment lost 4 bases and the V segment lost 4 bases, leaving 13 bases of the junction unmatched. CDR3: CAWNRRDSDFYEQYF. The CDR3 DNA reads as TGTGCCTGGAATCGCCGGGACAGCGATTTTTACGAGCAGTACTTC.

This sequence joins TRBV28 and TRBJ2-7, with 7 bases aligning to TRBD2. Trimming cost V 3 bases and J 8 bases; bases outside gene matches: 4. From germline, CDR1 is MDHEN and CDR2 SYDVKM. This CDR3 is 12 amino acids long. CDR3 coding DNA: TGTGCCAGCAGTTTTGAGCGGGGCCAGCAGTACTTC. Translation: CASSFERGQQYF.